What follows is one TCR beta chain and its context. TCRdb processed the RT-PCR reads anew with MiXCR; each CDR3 protein has one entry. Among 550,000 to 750,000 distinct CDR3 sequences listed, approximately 15% were seen once. This CDR3 comprises 13 residues. Germline values: CDR1 GTSNPN, CDR2 SVGIG (reference sequence). Trimming pared 0 bases from V and 5 bases from J, leaving 7 bases between. The V call is TRBV30, the J call TRBJ2-2; D is undetermined. The TCR originated in a female donor in good health, serving as a healthy control. Input material: memory CD4+ T cells from blood. The CDR3 protein is CAWSVVRTGELFF. CDR3 coding DNA: TGTGCCTGGAGTGTAGTACGTACCGGGGAGCTGTTTTTT.